This is a list of T cell receptor beta chains from one sample in a study of CDR3 diversity in severe acne. Each CDR3 protein gets one entry after TCRdb re-called the PCR reads with MiXCR. The sample contains under 100,000 distinct CDR3 sequences, approximately 52% of which appear only once. The sample taken for sequencing was blood. Source of these receptors: a male donor in good health, serving as a control. Each CDR3 is given with its conserved first and last residue. A D gene is named only where the DNA matches it firmly. Clone size is not always given. Where it is, it says once, few, many or a class for expanded clones.

TRBJ2-7 TRBV28 few . CASSFGSGEQYF TGTGCCAGCAGTTTTGGCTCGGGTGAGCAGTACTTC
TRBJ2-5 TRBV5-1 . . CASSSGPGQETQYF TGCGCCAGCAGCTCCGGCCCAGGGCAAGAGACCCAGTACTTC
TRBJ2-7 TRBV12-3/TRBV12-4 few TRBD1 CASSSPGQGGRQYF TGTGCCAGCAGCTCTCCGGGACAGGGCGGAAGGCAGTACTTC
TRBJ1-2 TRBV29-1 . . CSVEDAVLGYTF TGCAGCGTTGAAGATGCAGTTCTAGGCTACACCTTC
TRBJ1-1 TRBV29-1 few . CSVAENLGTEAFF TGCAGCGTAGCAGAAAATTTGGGGACTGAAGCTTTCTTT
TRBJ1-1 TRBV6-1 . . CASSEMVGQNTEAFF TGTGCCAGCAGTGAAATGGTAGGGCAGAACACTGAAGCTTTCTTT
TRBJ2-5 TRBV4-1 . . CASSSGEGKETQYF TGTGCCAGCAGTAGCGGAGAAGGGAAAGAGACCCAGTACTTC
TRBJ2-1 TRBV20-1 few TRBD1 CSASQGGQGFFGNEQFF TGCAGTGCATCCCAGGGGGGACAGGGCTTTTTTGGCAATGAGCAGTTCTTC
TRBJ2-5 TRBV19 . . CASSMLAKETQYF TGTGCCAGTAGTATGCTAGCGAAAGAGACCCAGTACTTC
TRBJ2-7 TRBV5-4 . TRBD1 CASSRDRGGEQYF TGTGCCAGCAGCCGGGACAGGGGAGGCGAGCAGTACTTC
TRBJ1-2 TRBV6-1 . . CASSLKAHYGYTF TGTGCCAGCAGCCTAAAAGCGCACTATGGCTACACCTTC
TRBJ1-3 TRBV6-5 . . CASSGGTLIGNTIYF TGTGCCAGCAGCGGCGGGACGCTGATAGGAAACACCATATATTTT
TRBJ1-1 TRBV7-2 . TRBD1 CASSLGGRGFTEAFF TGTGCCAGCAGCTTAGGGGGCAGGGGGTTCACTGAAGCTTTCTTT
TRBJ2-6 TRBV27 . . CASKVGSGANVLTF TGTGCCAGCAAGGTCGGCTCTGGGGCCAACGTCCTGACTTTC
TRBJ2-7 TRBV19 once TRBD2 CATGLAGGVRYEQYF TGTGCCACCGGGCTAGCGGGAGGGGTTCGGTACGAGCAGTACTTC
TRBJ1-1 TRBV20-1 . . CSASLGPEAFF TGCAGTGCTAGTCTAGGGCCAGAAGCTTTCTTT
TRBJ2-7 TRBV5-8 many . CASSLWSSDEQYF TGTGCCAGCAGCTTGTGGTCTAGTGACGAGCAGTACTTC
TRBJ2-1 TRBV12-3/TRBV12-4 many TRBD2 CASSPPGERGNEQFF TGTGCCAGCAGTCCCCCCGGGGAGCGGGGCAATGAGCAGTTCTTC
TRBJ2-3 TRBV4-2 . TRBD2 CASSQGLAGGTDTQYF TGTGCCAGCAGCCAAGGACTAGCGGGGGGCACAGATACGCAGTATTTT
TRBJ1-2 TRBV6-4 medium-sized . CASSDQGTAGYTF TGTGCCAGCAGTGACCAGGGAACAGCTGGCTACACCTTC
TRBJ1-3 TRBV2 few . CASRRTDHSGNTIYF TGTGCCAGCAGAAGGACAGATCACTCTGGAAACACCATATATTTT
TRBJ2-2 TRBV20-1 . TRBD1 CRGTGVDTGELFF TGCAGAGGGACAGGGGTGGACACCGGGGAGCTGTTTTTT
TRBJ1-4 TRBV7-9 . . CASSLVGREEKLFF TGTGCCAGCAGCTTAGTCGGCCGCGAGGAAAAACTGTTTTTT